Below are 27 T cell receptor beta chains sequenced from a single sample in a study of cytomegalovirus exposure and HLA in healthy donors (dated by TCRdb to the late 2010s). The library was obtained by the immunoSEQ multiplex PCR assay. A mixture of 60 forward primers for TCR Vbeta segments and 13 reverse primers for TCR Jbeta segments was used in the multiplex PCR. TCRdb took over this immuneACCESS table, retaining in-frame rearrangements with V and J assigned. Such tables are incomplete; in checked studies, under half of the missing clones stem from an unresolved V gene, and the remainder is unexplained. The sample table shows 150,000 to 200,000 clones, and over 65% are seen once. The ten most abundant clones make up roughly 2.7% of the sample. The sequenced sample consisted of PBMCs. Source of these receptors: a woman aged 40 to 50 in good health and CMV-seropositive.

V and J are TRBV20-1 and TRBJ1-1, with D perhaps TRBD1 (6 bases). CDR3 length: 10 amino acids. V was trimmed by 4 bases and J by 13 bases, leaving 13 bases between them. Germline V CDR1 and CDR2: DFQATT, SNEGSKA (reference sequence). The DNA for the CDR3 is TGCAGTGCTAAGCGGCAGGGGATTTTCTTT. Translated, it gives CSAKRQGIFF.

The CDR3 loop is CASSSRDREAFF. For the CDR3, the DNA is TGTGCCAGCAGCTCCCGGGACAGGGAAGCTTTCTTT. The chain uses TRBV5-4 and TRBJ1-1; the match to TRBD1 covers 8 bases. Germline assignment: CDR1 SGHNT and CDR2 YYREEE (reference sequence). The V gene end was trimmed by 3 bases and the J gene end by 8 bases; junction bases not matched to a gene: 3. The CDR3 totals 12 residues. The variable domain in full, completed from reference TRBV5-4 and TRBJ1-1, reads ETGVTQSPTHLIKTRGQQVTLRCSSQSGHNTVSWYQQALGQGPQFIFQYYREEENGRGNFPPRFSGLQFPNYSSELNVNALELDDSALYLCASSSRDREAFFGQGTRLTVV.

This sequence joins TRBV9 and TRBJ2-7; D gene ambiguous. This CDR3 is 13 amino acids long. Germline V CDR1 and CDR2: SGDLS, YYNGEE. Trimming stripped 4 bases from V and 2 bases from J, with 10 bases between. The CDR3 is CASSPRLAYEQYF. DNA for the CDR3: TGTGCCAGCAGCCCCCGGCTAGCCTACGAGCAGTACTTC.

The sample holds one count of this clone. V gene TRBV27 combines with J gene TRBJ2-2; D not resolved. The CDR3 loop spans 14 amino acids. The germline gives CDR1 MNHEY, CDR2 SMNVEV (reference sequence). Trimming removed 2 bases at V and 2 bases at J, with 6 bases between. In DNA form, the CDR3 reads TGTGCCAGCAGTTTAACAGAAAACACCGGGGAGCTGTTTTTT. It is translated as CASSLTENTGELFF.

Only one count was recorded for this clone. The DNA of the CDR3 is TGTGCCAGCAGCTTTCAGGACACTGAAGCTTTCTTT. Its protein is CASSFQDTEAFF. The genes are TRBV5-4 and TRBJ1-1; D unresolved. Germline CDR1 and CDR2: SGHNT and YYREEE (reference sequence). V was pared by 2 bases and J by 3 bases, with 5 bases between. This CDR3 is 12 amino acids long.

The V gene is TRBV6-1, the J gene TRBJ1-1, with D perhaps matching TRBD1 (5 bases). The CDR3 is made up of 14 amino acids. Trimming pared 5 bases from V and 4 bases from J, leaving 14 bases between. Germline V gives CDR1 MNHNS, CDR2 SASEGT. Written as DNA, the CDR3 is TGTGCCAGCAGTAGGGAGGGGTGGTTCACTGAAGCTTTCTTT. Translation gives CASSREGWFTEAFF.

Remarks on this clone: The germline gene is not matched at one end of the junction; a read error may be the cause. V is TRBV9 and J is TRBJ1-2, with D unresolved. The germline gives CDR1 SGDLS, CDR2 YYNGEE. The CDR3 has 15 residues. CDR3 bases: TGTGCCAGCAGCGTAGATTACGGGGAGGGCTATGGCTACCCCTTC. Protein sequence: CASSVDYGEGYGYPF.

The chain is built from TRBV29-1 and TRBJ2-7; D is perhaps TRBD2 (6 bases). The CDR3 covers 12 residues. V lost 6 bases and J 2 bases, leaving 11 bases between the germline ends. Germline V gene data show CDR1 as SQVTM and CDR2 as ANQGSEA. CDR3 nucleotide sequence: TGCAGCGTCGGAGGGGCGGCCTACGAGCAGTACTTC. Translation: CSVGGAAYEQYF.

Only one count was recorded for this clone. Germline and junction disagree at one end, which may indicate a read error. The chain uses TRBV25-1 and TRBJ1-2; TRBD1 matches at 8 bases. CDR1 and CDR2 from the germline V gene are MGHDK and SYGVNS. The CDR3 runs 14 residues. In nucleotides, the CDR3 is TGTGCCAGCAGTAGGAATGACAGGGGCTATGGCTACGCCTTC. It specifies CASSRNDRGYGYAF.

This rearrangement joins TRBV4-3 to TRBJ2-1, with a weak D call TRBD2 (6 bases). Germline V gives CDR1 LGHNA, CDR2 YSLEER. The CDR3 consists of 19 residues. V shed 1 base and J shed 0 bases, with 19 bases lying between them. CDR3 bases: TGCGCCAGCAGCCAAGGTCTGGTTGCCCGGGGGAGCTCCTACAATGAGCAGTTCTTC. Translating gives CASSQGLVARGSSYNEQFF.

This clone was detected only a few times. V gene TRBV13 combines with J gene TRBJ1-6; TRBD1 aligns across 9 bases. Germline V lookup: CDR1 PRHDT, CDR2 FYEKMQ (reference sequence). There are 14 residues in the CDR3. Trimming took 6 bases from V and 6 from J; bases not matched to a gene: 3. The CDR3 DNA reads TGTGCCAGCAGGACGGGACAGGGTAATTCACCCCTCCACTTT. As protein: CASRTGQGNSPLHF.

This clone was observed a handful of times. The J gene is TRBJ2-5, the V gene TRBV7-2; the match to TRBD1 covers 9 bases. The germline V gene has CDR1 SGHTA and CDR2 FQGNSA. J lost 5 bases, V lost 6 bases, and 7 bases had no gene match. The CDR3 has 14 residues. The CDR3 DNA is TGTGCCAGCAGTCAAGGGACAGGGAAGGAGACCCAGTACTTC. Protein: CASSQGTGKETQYF.

V gene TRBV19 combines with J gene TRBJ1-1, with 8 bases identical to TRBD1. Germline-derived CDR1 and CDR2 are LNHDA and SQIVND (reference sequence). The CDR3 spans 14 residues. The V segment lost 5 bases and the J segment 5 bases; nucleotides outside the gene matches: 7. The CDR3 bases are TGTGCCAGTAGTTGGCAGGGGGCTGATACTGAAGCTTTCTTT. This gives the protein CASSWQGADTEAFF. Full variable domain (outside the CDR3, taken from reference TRBV19 and TRBJ1-1): DGGITQSPKYLFRKEGQNVTLSCEQNLNHDAMYWYRQDPGQGLRLIYYSQIVNDFQKGDIAEGYSVSREKKESFPLTVTSAQKNPTAFYLCASSWQGADTEAFFGQGTRLTVV.

This clone is a singleton in its sample. The gene calls are TRBV6-5 and TRBJ1-1; tentatively, D is TRBD1 (5 bases). With 4 bases removed from V and 4 bases from J, the gap between germline ends came to 16 bases. This CDR3 has 15 residues. Germline loops: CDR1 MNHEY, CDR2 SVGAGI. CDR3 nucleotides: TGTGCCAGCAGTTCCACGACTCAGGGAGGCACTGAAGCTTTCTTT. It specifies CASSSTTQGGTEAFF.

This clone was observed a few times. The sample contains more than one DNA sequence encoding this CDR3. The chain joins TRBV6-4 to TRBJ1-1; 8 nucleotides line up with TRBD1. The ends lost 4 bases at V and 2 bases at J; junction bases unmatched: 3. The V gene's germline CDR1 is MRHNA and CDR2 SNTAGT. The CDR3 runs to 14 residues. The CDR3 protein is CASSADRANTEAFF. CDR3 in DNA: TGTGCCAGCAGTGCGGACAGGGCAAACACTGAAGCTTTCTTT.

The chain joins TRBV18 to TRBJ1-1; tentatively, D is TRBD1 (5 bases). V lost 3 bases and J lost 7, with 9 bases in between. The CDR3 runs 12 residues. Germline V gene data show CDR1 as KGHSH and CDR2 as LQKENI. CDR3 bases: TGTGCCAGCTCACCCGGACAATGTGAAGCTTTCTTT. It codes for CASSPGQCEAFF.

This clone was seen only a few times. V gene TRBV7-2 combines with J gene TRBJ1-2; possibly TRBD1 for D (6 bases). V was pared by 5 bases and J by 7 bases, with 17 bases between. From germline, CDR1 is SGHTA and CDR2 FQGNSA. The CDR3 loop spans 14 amino acids. CDR3 nucleotides: TGTGCCAGCAGCGCCCGGCAGGGGAGAAGTGGCTACACCTTC. It specifies CASSARQGRSGYTF.

This chain links TRBV19 with TRBJ1-2, with a tentative D call TRBD1 (6 bases). Trimming stripped 6 bases from V and 5 bases from J, with 16 bases between. CDR1 and CDR2 (germline): LNHDA, SQIVND (reference sequence). This CDR3 comprises 14 residues. CDR3 protein: CASREGGRGYGYTF. The DNA for the CDR3 is TGTGCCAGTAGGGAAGGTGGCAGGGGATATGGCTACACCTTC.

Only a few counts were recorded for this clone. A read error may produce the germline difference seen at one junction end. The genes are TRBV7-7 and TRBJ2-2, with 11 bases lining up with TRBD2. Germline CDR1 reads SSHAT; CDR2 reads FNYEAQ (reference sequence). CDR3 size: 16 residues. This chain's CDR3 is CASSLGLAVGGGELFF. The CDR3 region has the DNA TGTGCTAGCAGCTTGGGACTAGCGGTCGGGGGCGGGGAGCTGTTTTTT.

This chain joins TRBV5-5 and TRBJ1-2; no clear D gene. This CDR3 has 12 residues. Germline V gives CDR1 SGHKS, CDR2 YYEKEE (reference sequence). Trimming took off 2 bases at V and 8 bases at J, with 10 bases between the two ends. CDR3 sequence (DNA): TGTGCCAGCAGCTTAGGCAGGCTCGGCTACACCTTC. Protein product: CASSLGRLGYTF.

The J gene is TRBJ1-5, the V gene TRBV18; D remains unclear. Germline CDR1 and CDR2: KGHSH and LQKENI. Trimming stripped 4 bases from V and 3 bases from J, with 19 bases between. There are 17 residues in the CDR3. The CDR3: CASSLITVGSSNQPQHF. CDR3 coding DNA: TGTGCCAGCTCACTAATCACCGTAGGGAGTTCCAATCAGCCCCAGCATTTT. Using reference TRBV18 and TRBJ1-5 for the parts outside the CDR3, the full variable domain is NAGVMQNPRHLVRRRGQEARLRCSPMKGHSHVYWYRQLPEEGLKFMVYLQKENIIDESGMPKERFSAEFPKEGPSILRIQQVVRGDSAAYFCASSLITVGSSNQPQHFGDGTRLSIL.

With respect to this clone: One end of the junction is discordant with germline, which a read error may explain. V gene TRBV6-5 combines with J gene TRBJ1-5; 8 bases fit TRBD1. This CDR3 has 15 residues. Per the germline V gene, CDR1 is MNHEY and CDR2 is SVGAGI. The CDR3 sequence is CASSSGQAHNQPQNF. CDR3 sequence (DNA): TGTGCCAGCAGTTCGGGACAGGCTCACAATCAGCCCCAGAATTTT.

V usage is TRBV19 and J usage is TRBJ2-6, with 7 bases matching TRBD1. The J segment lost 0 bases and the V segment lost 2 bases, leaving 4 bases of the junction unmatched. Germline loops: CDR1 LNHDA, CDR2 SQIVND (reference sequence). This CDR3 spans 17 amino acids. The CDR3 DNA reads as TGTGCCAGTAGTATAACGACAGGGACCTCTGGGGCCAACGTCCTGACTTTC. Translated: CASSITTGTSGANVLTF.

The chain couples TRBV4-1 to TRBJ2-3; 8 bases line up with TRBD1. V gave up 4 bases and J gave up 8 bases; unmatched junction bases: 14. The CDR3 loop spans 16 amino acids. Germline V gene data show CDR1 as MGHRA and CDR2 as YSYEKL. DNA of the CDR3: TGCGCCAGCAGCCCCGGGAACAGGGGGTTAAGTCGTACGCAGTATTTT. Amino acid sequence: CASSPGNRGLSRTQYF.

This clone was seen more than once but under ten times. The rearrangement uses TRBV4-3 and TRBJ1-5; 11 bases match TRBD1. Trimming removed 4 bases from V and 0 bases from J; junction bases left unmatched: 8. The CDR3 extends over 18 amino acids. The V gene's germline CDR1 is LGHNA and CDR2 YSLEER. As DNA, the CDR3 is TGCGCCAGCAGCCCCGGACAGGGGGCCGCCTATAGCAATCAGCCCCAGCATTTT. It yields the protein CASSPGQGAAYSNQPQHF.

The rearrangement joins TRBV27 to TRBJ1-2, with a weak D call TRBD1 (5 bases). Germline V lookup: CDR1 MNHEY, CDR2 SMNVEV (reference sequence). The CDR3 has 15 residues. V lost 3 bases, J lost 8 bases, and 19 bases lay in between. The DNA for the CDR3 is TGTGCCAGCAGTTTCTCGGGGGTGTTGAACTGCGGCTACACCTTC. Its protein is CASSFSGVLNCGYTF.

This rearrangement joins TRBV28 to TRBJ1-4; perhaps TRBD1 as D (6 bases). The V and J ends lost 6 bases and 8 bases respectively, with 22 bases between them. Per the germline V gene, CDR1 is MDHEN and CDR2 is SYDVKM. The CDR3 contains 16 residues. CDR3 sequence: CASRPLGGAWGEKLFF. CDR3 nucleotide sequence: TGTGCCAGCAGGCCGCTGGGGGGGGCTTGGGGGGAAAAACTGTTTTTT. Based on the CDR3 plus reference TRBV28 and TRBJ1-4, the full variable domain is DVKVTQSSRYLVKRTGEKVFLECVQDMDHENMFWYRQDPGLGLRLIYFSYDVKMKEKGDIPEGYSVSREKKERFSLILESASTNQTSMYLCASRPLGGAWGEKLFFGSGTQLSVL.